Following are 12 T cell receptor beta chains from one sample sequenced in a study of glioma-infiltrating T cells. TCR alpha and beta CDR3 regions were amplified from RNA using iRepertoire nested multiplex PCR. TCRdb reprocessed the multiplex PCR reads with MiXCR, giving one entry per CDR3 protein. The sample comprises around 100,000 distinct CDR3 sequences, approximately 28% of which are singletons, and approximately 43% rests with the top ten. The sequencing input was glioma tissue, nonneoplastic brain tissue, or PBMCs (not recorded which). Every receptor here comes from a human donor with low-grade glioma or glioblastoma, undergoing nonglioma brain surgery, or in good health (not recorded which).

This sequence joins TRBV2 and TRBJ1-2; 8 bases are shared with TRBD1. J lost 2 bases, V lost 8 bases, and 7 bases had no gene match. This CDR3 region has 14 residues. Germline CDR1 SNHLY, CDR2 FYNNEI. The CDR3 is CASGRTGLNYGYTF. The CDR3 nucleotides are TGTGCCAGCGGGCGGACAGGGCTCAACTATGGCTACACCTTC.

This clonotype came up many times. The chain carries TRBV4-3 and TRBJ2-5; D unresolved. This CDR3 is built from 14 residues. Germline V gene data show CDR1 as LGHNA and CDR2 as YSLEER. V dropped 1 base and J dropped 4 bases, with 10 bases sitting between them. DNA of the CDR3: TGCGCCAGCAGCCAAGGGTCCCCCCCAGAGACCCAGTACTTC. Its protein product is CASSQGSPPETQYF.

V is TRBV29-1 and J is TRBJ1-2; 7 bases are shared with TRBD1. The CDR3 is 17 amino acids. Losses at the gene ends were 3 bases for V and 0 bases for J; bases not matched to a gene: 13. In germline, CDR1 is SQVTM, CDR2 ANQGSEA. CDR3 in DNA: TGCAGCGTTGATTGGGGACAGCACACCTCAGCTAACTATGGCTACACCTTC. Translated: CSVDWGQHTSANYGYTF.

This clonotype was counted once. V and J are TRBV30 and TRBJ1-1; possible D gene TRBD1, 5 bases. This CDR3 is built from 13 residues. Germline CDR1 reads GTSNPN; CDR2 reads SVGIG (reference sequence). V was cut by 2 bases and J by 2 bases, with 9 bases left in between. The CDR3 sequence: CAWSLGDNTEAFF. CDR3 coding DNA: TGTGCCTGGAGTTTAGGGGACAACACTGAAGCTTTCTTT.

This clonotype was found a few times. CDR3 protein: CASSPRGDSLNQPQHF. Written as DNA, the CDR3 is TGTGCCAGCAGCCCGAGGGGGGACAGTCTTAATCAGCCCCAGCATTTT. This chain uses TRBV7-9 with TRBJ1-5, with 7 nucleotides matching TRBD1. J was trimmed by 4 bases and V by 5 bases; bases with no gene match: 11. CDR3 length equals 16 residues. Germline V gene data show CDR1 as SEHNR and CDR2 as FQNEAQ (reference sequence).

This clonotype was seen at least ten times. This chain uses TRBV20-1 with TRBJ2-3, with a tentative D call TRBD1 (7 bases). CDR3 length equals 14 residues. Trimming took 5 bases from V and 4 from J, leaving 16 bases between them. CDR1 and CDR2 (germline): DFQATT, SNEGSKA (reference sequence). The CDR3 is CSAPGGLLSDTQYF. CDR3 bases: TGCAGTGCTCCAGGGGGGTTGCTTTCAGATACGCAGTATTTT.

This clonotype was counted ten times or more. V gene TRBV27 combines with J gene TRBJ1-5; TRBD1 is a possible D gene (5 bases). Germline CDR1 reads MNHEY; CDR2 reads SMNVEV (reference sequence). V lost 5 bases and J 2 bases, leaving 16 bases between the germline ends. The length of the CDR3 is 16 residues. CDR3 residues: CASSKLGGYGNQPQHF. The CDR3 DNA is TGTGCCAGCAGTAAGCTTGGGGGATATGGCAATCAGCCCCAGCATTTT.

This CDR3 reads CAWGAGDIQYF. CDR3 sequence (DNA): TGTGCCTGGGGGGCAGGGGACATTCAGTACTTC. V and J are TRBV30 and TRBJ2-4; weak D call: TRBD1 (6 bases). Germline V gives CDR1 GTSNPN, CDR2 SVGIG (reference sequence). Trimming shortened V by 5 bases and J by 8 bases, and 10 bases separated the two germline ends. This CDR3 comprises 11 residues.

This sequence joins TRBV5-6 and TRBJ1-1; D is uncertain. Germline CDR1 and CDR2: SGHDT and YYEEEE. This CDR3 spans 15 amino acids. Trimming stripped 2 bases from V and 5 bases from J, with 16 bases between. The CDR3 DNA is TGTGCCAGCAGCTTCCGGGTTACCCGGCGGACTGAAGCTTTCTTT. This gives the protein CASSFRVTRRTEAFF. The full variable domain, with the rest looked up from reference TRBV5-6 and TRBJ1-1, is DAGVTQSPTHLIKTRGQQVTLRCSPKSGHDTVSWYQQALGQGPQFIFQYYEEEERQRGNFPDRFSGHQFPNYSSELNVNALLLGDSALYLCASSFRVTRRTEAFFGQGTRLTVV.

The sample holds many counts of this clonotype. The genes are TRBV12-3 or TRBV12-4 and TRBJ1-6; perhaps TRBD1 as D (5 bases). The CDR3 length is 17 residues. Trimming left V 3 bases short and J 6 bases short, with 18 bases between. The CDR3 sequence: CASSLRGGELPNSPLHF. The CDR3 DNA is TGTGCCAGCAGTTTGAGGGGAGGGGAGTTACCTAATTCACCCCTCCACTTT.

Regarding this clonotype: A much larger clone lies one base from this, so it may be a read error. Without the conserved terminal phenylalanine or tryptophan, this CDR3 likely stems from a read error. This chain uses TRBV20-1 with TRBJ2-7; D is perhaps TRBD2 (5 bases). Per germline, CDR1 DFQATT and CDR2 SNEGSKA (reference sequence). The CDR3 runs 14 residues. V was shortened by 0 bases and J by 9 bases, with 18 bases between the two germline ends. The CDR3 protein is CSARDRTDTYVQYL. The CDR3 bases are TGCAGTGCTAGAGATAGGACTGATACTTATGTGCAGTACCTC.

Ten or more counts support this clonotype. This rearrangement joins TRBV20-1 to TRBJ2-7; 7 bases are shared with TRBD1. The CDR3 sequence is 14 residues long. The J segment lost 2 bases and the V segment lost 6 bases, leaving 10 bases of the junction unmatched. Germline V CDR1 and CDR2: DFQATT, SNEGSKA (reference sequence). The CDR3: CSASGTVRTYEQYF. CDR3 in DNA: TGCAGTGCCAGTGGGACAGTGAGGACCTACGAGCAGTACTTC.